Listed below are T cell receptor beta chains from one sample, sequenced in a study of T-cell memory formation after mild COVID-19. A single record per CDR3 protein comes from TCRdb applying MiXCR to the 5' RACE reads. This table has 160,000 or so distinct CDR3 sequences, about 28% appearing once. The specimen sequenced was PBMCs or a T cell subset sorted from them (not recorded which). The receptor set was obtained from an adult woman who had mild COVID-19 (a few samples of this study predate the infection). Cell type and time point are not known. Both conserved end residues are part of each CDR3. The D gene is left open where the match is weak. Size values are once, few and many counts, or a class for expanded clones, and some rows have none.

V gene	J gene	clone size	D gene	CDR3 protein	CDR3 DNA
TRBV20-1	TRBJ2-3	NA	TRBD2	CSATTSGSSSYTQYF	TGCAGTGCAACGACTAGCGGGTCCTCGTCTTATACGCAGTATTTT
TRBV7-2	TRBJ1-1	few	NA	CASSPLTGTEAFF	TGTGCCAGCAGCCCACTGACGGGCACTGAAGCTTTCTTT
TRBV12-3/TRBV12-4	TRBJ2-3	NA	NA	CASSFSWGPHPSTDTQYF	TGTGCCAGCAGTTTTAGCTGGGGACCACACCCTAGCACAGATACGCAGTATTTT
TRBV24-1	TRBJ2-6	NA	NA	CATSAAGTDGANVLTF	TGTGCCACCAGTGCTGCGGGGACAGATGGGGCCAACGTCCTGACTTTC
TRBV7-2	TRBJ2-5	few	TRBD2	CASSPRGGRKTQYF	TGTGCCAGCAGCCCCCGGGGGGGCCGGAAGACCCAGTACTTC
TRBV2	TRBJ1-5	NA	NA	CASSAERENQPQHF	TGTGCCAGCAGTGCGGAGAGGGAGAATCAGCCCCAGCATTTT
TRBV20-1	TRBJ2-2	few	NA	CSARDPNRAGELFF	TGCAGTGCTAGAGATCCAAATAGGGCCGGGGAGCTGTTTTTT
TRBV7-2	TRBJ2-3	few	NA	CASSLPSVADTQYF	TGTGCCAGCAGCTTACCTAGCGTCGCAGATACGCAGTATTTT
TRBV7-9	TRBJ2-7	few	NA	CASSSAGSYEQYF	TGTGCCAGCAGCTCCGCCGGGAGCTACGAGCAGTACTTC
TRBV6-5	TRBJ1-4	few	NA	CASSSTGREKLFF	TGTGCCAGCAGTTCTACAGGGCGTGAAAAACTGTTTTTT
TRBV20-1	TRBJ2-7	few	NA	CSARDPGTSSYEQYF	TGCAGTGCTAGGGACCCAGGGACCAGCTCCTACGAGCAGTACTTC
TRBV3-1	TRBJ2-1	few	NA	CASSQVRGLSSYNEQFF	TGTGCCAGCAGCCAAGTCCGGGGGCTGAGCTCCTACAATGAGCAGTTCTTC
TRBV7-2	TRBJ2-3	few	NA	CASSRDLTDTQYF	TGTGCCAGCAGCCGGGACCTCACAGATACGCAGTATTTT
TRBV24-1	TRBJ2-3	NA	TRBD1	CATSDLPGQGTDTQYF	TGTGCCACCAGTGACCTTCCGGGACAGGGCACAGATACGCAGTATTTT
TRBV6-2/TRBV6-3	TRBJ1-2	few	NA	CASIFRGPANYGYTF	TGTGCCAGCATTTTCAGGGGACCAGCTAACTATGGCTACACCTTC
TRBV7-3	TRBJ2-1	few	NA	CASSLLGPDEQFF	TGTGCCAGCAGCTTATTGGGTCCGGATGAGCAGTTCTTC
TRBV12-3/TRBV12-4	TRBJ2-7	NA	NA	CASSLDSMRGIPYEQYF	TGTGCCAGCAGCCTGGACAGTATGAGGGGCATTCCCTACGAGCAGTACTTC
TRBV20-1	TRBJ2-3	few	NA	CSASRPSPDTQYF	TGCAGTGCTAGTCGACCTAGCCCAGATACGCAGTATTTT
TRBV12-3/TRBV12-4	TRBJ2-1	NA	NA	CASSFATHSGQFF	TGTGCCAGCAGTTTCGCGACACACAGTGGGCAGTTCTTC
TRBV5-1	TRBJ2-2	NA	TRBD1	CASSTDRGAGELFF	TGCGCCAGCAGCACCGACAGGGGTGCCGGGGAGCTGTTTTTT
TRBV5-1	TRBJ2-7	few	TRBD1	CASSSDDRGTYEQYF	TGCGCCAGCAGCTCCGACGACAGGGGGACCTACGAGCAGTACTTC
TRBV7-9	TRBJ1-2	NA	NA	CASSPGTLLDYGYTF	TGTGCCAGCAGCCCCGGGACCCTTCTGGACTATGGCTACACCTTC
TRBV19	TRBJ1-5	NA	TRBD1	CASSVWTGDQPQHF	TGTGCCAGTAGTGTTTGGACAGGGGATCAGCCCCAGCATTTT
TRBV5-1	TRBJ2-3	once	NA	CASSLEDLLTLYF	TGCGCCAGCAGCTTGGAGGATCTCCTAACCCTGTATTTT
TRBV20-1	TRBJ2-7	NA	TRBD2	CSVTRRGRAYEQYF	TGCAGTGTCACCCGGCGCGGGAGGGCCTACGAGCAGTACTTC
TRBV6-1	TRBJ1-2	few	NA	CASNHQGIYGYTF	TGTGCCAGCAACCACCAGGGAATCTATGGCTACACCTTC
TRBV30	TRBJ2-7	NA	NA	CAWSGDRYPPYEQYF	TGTGCCTGGAGCGGCGACAGGTACCCTCCCTACGAGCAGTACTTC
TRBV18	TRBJ2-3	NA	TRBD2	CASSPYDSGEGMSTDTQYF	TGTGCCAGCTCACCGTACGACAGTGGGGAGGGAATGAGCACAGATACGCAGTATTTT
TRBV2	TRBJ2-5	NA	TRBD2	CASRMTSGGEETQYF	TGTGCCAGCAGGATGACTAGCGGGGGAGAAGAGACCCAGTACTTC
TRBV29-1	TRBJ2-1	few	NA	CRHIWTVASEQFF	TGCCGACACATATGGACAGTCGCTAGCGAGCAGTTCTTC
TRBV11-2	TRBJ1-1	few	NA	CASSSRDSGVSLNTEAFF	TGTGCCAGCAGCTCCCGGGACTCCGGGGTCAGCCTGAACACTGAAGCTTTCTTT
TRBV4-1	TRBJ2-2	NA	NA	CASSQEGEAGELFF	TGCGCCAGCAGCCAAGAGGGAGAAGCCGGGGAGCTGTTTTTT
TRBV7-2	TRBJ2-1	few	TRBD2	CASSPKLAGGPNEQFF	TGTGCCAGCAGCCCAAAGCTAGCGGGGGGCCCCAATGAGCAGTTCTTC
TRBV5-5	TRBJ2-4	NA	NA	CASSLAIYRGINIQYF	TGTGCCAGCAGCTTGGCCATTTATCGGGGAATCAACATTCAGTACTTC
TRBV20-1	TRBJ2-1	few	NA	CSAKKNRLSYNEQFF	TGCAGTGCTAAAAAGAACAGGCTCTCCTACAATGAGCAGTTCTTC
TRBV12-3/TRBV12-4	TRBJ2-5	few	NA	CASSAHGESQYF	TGTGCCAGCAGTGCCCACGGGGAGTCCCAGTACTTC
TRBV14	TRBJ2-3	NA	NA	CASSPNLLDTQYF	TGTGCCAGCAGCCCCAATCTGTTAGATACGCAGTATTTT
TRBV5-1	TRBJ2-3	few	NA	CASSLQGPTDTQYF	TGCGCCAGCAGCTTACAGGGCCCCACAGATACGCAGTATTTT
TRBV6-5	TRBJ2-7	few	TRBD2	CASSRGGYEQYF	TGTGCCAGCAGCCGGGGGGGCTACGAGCAGTACTTC
TRBV9	TRBJ2-1	few	NA	CASSVGPADNNEQFF	TGTGCCAGCAGCGTAGGGCCAGCGGATAACAATGAGCAGTTCTTC
TRBV6-2/TRBV6-3	TRBJ2-7	few	NA	CASSSPPLSEQYF	TGTGCCAGCAGTTCCCCCCCACTGTCCGAGCAGTACTTC
TRBV2	TRBJ2-1	NA	NA	CASSYYRGVYNEQFF	TGTGCCAGCAGCTACTACCGGGGAGTCTACAATGAGCAGTTCTTC
TRBV4-3	TRBJ2-3	NA	TRBD2	CASSQDYASGSTDTQYF	TGCGCCAGCAGCCAAGATTACGCTAGCGGTAGCACAGATACGCAGTATTTT
TRBV7-2	TRBJ2-5	many	NA	CASSLPHHRQETQYF	TGTGCCAGCAGCTTACCCCACCACAGACAAGAGACCCAGTACTTC
TRBV7-3	TRBJ2-5	once	NA	CASSLLGGTQYF	TGTGCCAGCAGCTTATTGGGAGGGACCCAGTACTTC
TRBV29-1	TRBJ2-1	NA	TRBD1	CSATPGQGTGEQFF	TGCAGCGCAACCCCGGGACAGGGGACAGGCGAGCAGTTCTTC
TRBV7-2	TRBJ2-6	few	TRBD1	CASSRTGAGANVLTF	TGTGCCAGCAGCCGCACAGGGGCTGGGGCCAACGTCCTGACTTTC
TRBV7-3	TRBJ2-3	many	NA	CASSKNGRTKTDTQYF	TGTGCCAGCAGTAAAAACGGCAGGACTAAGACAGATACGCAGTATTTT
TRBV29-1	TRBJ2-1	NA	NA	CSVPPVGWTNEQFF	TGCAGCGTCCCGCCCGTGGGGTGGACCAATGAGCAGTTCTTC